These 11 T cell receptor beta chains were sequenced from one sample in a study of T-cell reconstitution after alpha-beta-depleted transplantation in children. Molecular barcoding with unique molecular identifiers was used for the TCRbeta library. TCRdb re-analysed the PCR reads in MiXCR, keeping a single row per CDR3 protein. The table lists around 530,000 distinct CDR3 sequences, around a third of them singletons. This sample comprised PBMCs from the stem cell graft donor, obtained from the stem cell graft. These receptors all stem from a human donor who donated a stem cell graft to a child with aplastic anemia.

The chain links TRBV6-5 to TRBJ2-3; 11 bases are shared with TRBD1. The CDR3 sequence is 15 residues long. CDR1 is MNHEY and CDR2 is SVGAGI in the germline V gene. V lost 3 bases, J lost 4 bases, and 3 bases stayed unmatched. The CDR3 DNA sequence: TGTGCCAGCAGTTATAGGACAGGGGGCCCAGATACGCAGTATTTT. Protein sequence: CASSYRTGGPDTQYF.

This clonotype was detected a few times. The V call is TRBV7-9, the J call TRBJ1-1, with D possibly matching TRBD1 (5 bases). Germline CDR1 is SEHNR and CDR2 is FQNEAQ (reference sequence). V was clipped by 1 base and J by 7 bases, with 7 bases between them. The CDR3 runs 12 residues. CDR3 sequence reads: CASSLGQGEAFF. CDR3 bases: TGTGCCAGCAGCTTAGGGCAGGGTGAAGCTTTCTTT.

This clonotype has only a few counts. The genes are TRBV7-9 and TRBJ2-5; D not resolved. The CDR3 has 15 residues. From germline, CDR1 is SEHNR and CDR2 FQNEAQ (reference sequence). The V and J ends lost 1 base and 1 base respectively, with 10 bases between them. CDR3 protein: CASSLVLISQETQYF. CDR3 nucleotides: TGTGCCAGCAGCTTAGTACTCATCTCCCAAGAGACCCAGTACTTC.

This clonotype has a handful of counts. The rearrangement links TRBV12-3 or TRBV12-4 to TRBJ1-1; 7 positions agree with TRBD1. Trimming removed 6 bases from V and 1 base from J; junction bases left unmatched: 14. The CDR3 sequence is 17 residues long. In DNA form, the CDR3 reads TGTGCCAGCAGCACCCAAATAAACAGGGGTTCGAACACTGAAGCTTTCTTT. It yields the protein CASSTQINRGSNTEAFF.

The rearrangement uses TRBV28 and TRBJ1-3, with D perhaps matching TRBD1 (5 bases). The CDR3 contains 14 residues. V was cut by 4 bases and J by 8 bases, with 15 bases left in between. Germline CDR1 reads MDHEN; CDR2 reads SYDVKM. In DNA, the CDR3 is TGTGCCAGCAGTTCTGCCCCACGGGGACACACCATATATTTT. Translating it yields CASSSAPRGHTIYF.

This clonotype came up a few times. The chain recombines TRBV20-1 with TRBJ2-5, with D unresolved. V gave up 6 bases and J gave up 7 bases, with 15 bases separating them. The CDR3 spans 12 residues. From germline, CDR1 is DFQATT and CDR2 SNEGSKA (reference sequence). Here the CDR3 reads CSAEMGGLTQYF. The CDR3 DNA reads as TGCAGTGCCGAAATGGGTGGGCTGACCCAGTACTTC.

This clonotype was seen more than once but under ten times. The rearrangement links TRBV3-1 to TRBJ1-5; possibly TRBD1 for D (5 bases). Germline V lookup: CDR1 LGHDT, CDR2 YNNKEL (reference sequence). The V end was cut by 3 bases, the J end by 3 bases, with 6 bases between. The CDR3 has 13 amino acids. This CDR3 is CASSQGDNQPQHF. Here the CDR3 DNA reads TGTGCCAGCAGCCAGGGGGACAATCAGCCCCAGCATTTT.

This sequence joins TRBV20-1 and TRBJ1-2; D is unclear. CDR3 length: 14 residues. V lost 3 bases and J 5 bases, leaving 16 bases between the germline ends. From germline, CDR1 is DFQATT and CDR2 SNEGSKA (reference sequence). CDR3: CSARTSRELYGYTF. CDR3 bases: TGCAGTGCTAGGACCTCTAGAGAATTATATGGCTACACCTTC.

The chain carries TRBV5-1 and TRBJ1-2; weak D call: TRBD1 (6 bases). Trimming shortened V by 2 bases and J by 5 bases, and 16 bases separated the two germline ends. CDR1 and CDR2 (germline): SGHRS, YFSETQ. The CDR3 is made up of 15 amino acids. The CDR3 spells CASSFEYREGYGYTF. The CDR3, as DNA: TGCGCCAGCAGCTTCGAGTACAGGGAAGGGTATGGCTACACCTTC.

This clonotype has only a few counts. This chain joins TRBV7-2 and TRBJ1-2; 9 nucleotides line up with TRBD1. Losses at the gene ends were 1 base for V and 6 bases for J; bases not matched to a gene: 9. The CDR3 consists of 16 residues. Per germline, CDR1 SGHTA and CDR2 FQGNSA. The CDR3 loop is CASSLVRDRALDGYTF. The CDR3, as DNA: TGTGCCAGCAGCTTAGTACGGGACAGGGCCCTGGATGGCTACACCTTC.

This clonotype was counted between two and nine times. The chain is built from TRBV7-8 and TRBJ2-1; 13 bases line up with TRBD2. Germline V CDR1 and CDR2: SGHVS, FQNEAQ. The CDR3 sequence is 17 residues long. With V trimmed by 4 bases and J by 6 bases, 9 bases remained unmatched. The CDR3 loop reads CASSSRTSGRGGNEQFF. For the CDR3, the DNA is TGTGCCAGCAGCTCCCGGACTAGCGGGAGAGGGGGCAATGAGCAGTTCTTC.